The entry below describes one T cell receptor beta chain. Its binding antigen is unknown. Per-nucleotide qualities are absent, and no much larger clonotype sits a single base away. The CDR3, from cysteine to phenylalanine, totals 14 residues. Only the CDR3 portion is preserved as DNA: 42 bases, with reading frame beginning at the first base. Based on the germline V gene, the CDR1 and CDR2 sequences are SGHVS and FQNEAQ. Trimming removed 4 bases from V and 4 bases from J, leaving 11 bases between the germline ends. Genomic DNA was extracted from sorted cells for sequencing of the TCRbeta CDR3 region. The immunoSEQ Assay was used to sequence the TCRbeta CDR3 regions. TCRdb mirrors the immuneACCESS table, restricted to in-frame sequences. Some clones are absent from its copies; in checked studies, under half trace to an unresolved V gene, and the reason for the others is unknown. The sample has 82,000 or so clones on record, about 93% of them singletons. Of the sample, 0.95% to 1.2% is held by the ten largest clones.

The data originate from a study of OX40 agonist ivuxolimab in advanced cancers. In the study overall: The costimulatory receptor OX40 (CD134) was targeted by ivuxolimab, a fully human IgG2 agonistic monoclonal antibody. Intravenous ivuxolimab was administered to patients every 2 weeks at six dose levels: 0.01, 0.1, 0.3, 1.5, 3 and 10 mg/kg. Of the 52 patients in dose escalation, some 20 had hepatocellular carcinoma, around 15 had melanoma, 9 had renal cell carcinoma and 9 had head and neck cancer. In the dose-escalation cohort, 75% to 85% of patients were male, and the mean age was around 60 years with a range of roughly 20 to 80. Patients were allowed to have had prior anti-PD-1, anti-PD-L1 or anti-CTLA-4 therapy, and approximately 40% of the dose-escalation patients had been treated with checkpoint inhibitors. Partial responses were achieved by three dose-escalation patients, of whom one had hepatocellular carcinoma and two had cutaneous melanoma. Peripheral TCRbeta sequencing aimed to test whether ivuxolimab altered TCR sequence diversity and caused clonal T-cell expansion. The paper describes the monotherapy dose-escalation part (N of about 57 patients) of the phase I trial of ivuxolimab. Overall study outcomes, separate from this receptor: At doses of 0.1 to 3.0 mg/kg, clonal expansion of both CD4+ and CD8+ T cells in blood was seen between baseline and week 6. Low levels of normalized T-cell clonal expansion were also seen in some patients who did not respond. Which antigens the clonally expanded peripheral T cells were specific for was not determined. In the 0.1-3.0 mg/kg groups, partial responders were among the patients with the lowest normalized peripheral clonal expansion, particularly in CD8+ T cells. After ivuxolimab, expanded clones were on average more numerous among CD8+ T cells than among CD4+ T cells.

The trial excluded patients who had a history of autoimmune disease or were on systemic immunosuppression. Peripheral blood for TCR sequencing was collected from all dose cohorts at baseline, on cycle 4 day 1, and on cycle 7 day 1. The samples were drawn from a first-in-human, open-label, multicenter phase I dose-escalation trial of ivuxolimab. The trial enrolled adults with locally advanced or metastatic head and neck squamous cell, hepatocellular, melanoma or renal cell carcinoma. Before TCR sequencing, CD4+ T cells and CD8+ T cells were sorted from peripheral blood as separate populations. The specimen was CD4+ or CD8+ T cells sorted from blood, collected in a trial of the OX40 agonist ivuxolimab. The chain employs TRBV7-8 and TRBJ1-5, with the D gene call left open. The receptor's source is an adult with an advanced solid tumor such as melanoma, head and neck, liver or kidney cancer. The nucleotide sequence is given as TGTGCCAGCAGCTCCCTGACGGAAAATCAGCCCCAGCATTTT. Its amino acids are CASSSLTENQPQHF.